This TCR beta chain appears in the sequencing data of a study of blood T cell repertoires in COVID-19. Study as a whole: Specimens from acute and convalescent COVID-19 originated in the United States, Italy and Spain. Sources were T cells, B-cell-depleted T cells, or PBMCs; the material itself was cDNA or gDNA.

As originally analysed: The authors estimated nucleated cell counts from reference gene primer amplification. Only in-frame clones appear in the TCRdb table, and some are missing; sequencing was by immunoSEQ multiplex PCR. From that table come the V and J calls and clone size; the DNA was used to work out D and trimming. The repertoire holds just under 95,000 clones, with 80% as singletons. The CDR3 length is 12 residues. The germline CDR1 and CDR2 sequences are MNHEY and SVGAGI. V shed 5 bases and J shed 7 bases, with 11 bases lying between them. The chain recombines TRBV6-5 with TRBJ1-1; D perhaps matches TRBD1 (5 bases). The material sequenced was peripheral blood. The clonotype originates from a human donor in a cohort sampled during active COVID-19. The chain's CDR3 is CASSPGIGEAFF. The DNA for the CDR3 is TGTGCCAGCAGTCCAGGGATAGGTGAAGCTTTCTTT.